The 8 T cell receptor beta chains presented below share a single source sample, sequenced in a study of CD8+ T cells in alopecia areata. Once RNA had been extracted, it was reverse transcribed into cDNA to act as the sequencing template. Sequencing used immunoSEQ multiplex PCR; TCRdb keeps in-frame clones, though not all of them. This sample has 120,000 or so clones, with around 45% found just once. Sequences were obtained from NKG2D-low CD8+ T cells sorted from blood. The source is a human donor with alopecia areata.

This chain uses TRBV28 with TRBJ2-7; TRBD1 might be the D (5 bases). The V end was cut by 5 bases, the J end by 3 bases, with 20 bases between. The CDR3 has 16 residues. Germline V gives CDR1 MDHEN, CDR2 SYDVKM. CDR3: CASSPGRARGNYEQYF. The CDR3 DNA is TGTGCCAGCAGTCCCGGTCGGGCTAGGGGAAACTACGAGCAGTACTTC.

The chain couples TRBV29-1 to TRBJ2-2; 13 bases line up with TRBD2. CDR3 length equals 16 residues. Germline CDR1 is SQVTM and CDR2 is ANQGSEA. Trimming removed 4 bases from V and 6 bases from J; junction bases left unmatched: 8. The CDR3 protein is CSVAYTSGGAAGELFF. In DNA form, the CDR3 reads TGCAGCGTTGCGTACACTAGCGGGGGGGCCGCCGGGGAGCTGTTTTTT.

This clone was seen a handful of times. The rearrangement links TRBV29-1 to TRBJ1-1, with D possibly matching TRBD1 (5 bases). Looked up from germline, CDR1 is SQVTM and CDR2 is ANQGSEA. The germline V and J ends were trimmed by 1 base and 1 base, with 22 bases remaining between them. This CDR3 spans 18 amino acids. The CDR3 coding sequence is TGCAGCGTTGAAGGCCCCCTCGGAAATTCTCAGGGGAACACTGAAGCTTTCTTT. Protein product: CSVEGPLGNSQGNTEAFF.

This clone was detected once. The same CDR3 is also encoded by other DNA sequences in this sample. The rearrangement links TRBV30 to TRBJ2-7, with D unresolved. Germline assignment: CDR1 GTSNPN and CDR2 SVGIG (reference sequence). Between the trimmed V and J ends, which lost 0 bases and 3 bases, there was a span of 3 bases. The CDR3 runs to 11 residues. The CDR3 bases are TGTGCCTGGAGTGTCGACTACGAGCAGTACTTC. Translation: CAWSVDYEQYF.

The chain recombines TRBV19 with TRBJ2-1; D may be TRBD2 (5 bases). Germline assignment: CDR1 LNHDA and CDR2 SQIVND (reference sequence). Trimming took off 3 bases at V and 7 bases at J, with 16 bases between the two ends. The length of the CDR3 is 15 residues. The CDR3 loop reads CASSISGVSGNEQFF. In DNA form, the CDR3 reads TGTGCCAGTAGTATTTCTGGAGTTTCGGGGAATGAGCAGTTCTTC.

The chain combines TRBV2 with TRBJ2-1; D might be TRBD2 (6 bases). Looked up from germline, CDR1 is SNHLY and CDR2 is FYNNEI. The CDR3 consists of 14 residues. The V gene lost 4 bases and the J gene lost 2 bases, with 9 bases spanning the gap. This CDR3 reads CASSVAEAYNEQFF. The CDR3 nucleotides are TGTGCCAGCAGTGTAGCGGAGGCCTACAATGAGCAGTTCTTC. Together with reference TRBV2 and TRBJ2-1, the CDR3 gives the full variable domain: EPEVTQTPSHQVTQMGQEVILRCVPISNHLYFYWYRQILGQKVEFLVSFYNNEISEKSEIFDDQFSVERPDGSNFTLKIRSTKLEDSAMYFCASSVAEAYNEQFFGPGTRLTVL.

The chain carries TRBV9 and TRBJ2-5, with D maybe TRBD1 (6 bases). This CDR3 region has 14 residues. CDR1 is SGDLS, CDR2 YYNGEE, per germline. Deletions cut 0 bases from V and 5 bases from J, with 11 bases between. The CDR3 region is CASSVDGGVETQYF. Written as DNA, the CDR3 is TGTGCCAGCAGCGTAGATGGGGGCGTGGAGACCCAGTACTTC.

In its sample, this clone was seen a few times. Within the sample, other DNA sequences also encode this same CDR3. The J gene is TRBJ1-2, the V gene TRBV9; D not resolved. Germline V gives CDR1 SGDLS, CDR2 YYNGEE. V lost 3 bases to trimming and J lost 8 bases, with 5 bases between them. The CDR3 is 10 amino acids. CDR3 in amino acids: CASSGGGYTF. CDR3 DNA: TGTGCCAGCAGCGGCGGGGGCTACACCTTC.